This T cell receptor (beta chain) stems from a study of T cells in Graves' hyperthyroidism and ophthalmopathy. Uncontrolled infection, other autoimmune disease, pregnancy or lactation led to exclusion. What was amplified from RNA transcripts were TCR beta CDR3 regions. An initial round of RT-PCR targeting the TCR CDR3 relied on the HTBI primer set. Each CDR3 protein gets one entry after TCRdb re-called the multiplex PCR reads with MiXCR. The repertoire has around 420,000 distinct CDR3 sequences, 15% to 18% of them found once; the top ten carry 12% to 15%. The CDR3 has 14 amino acids. V lost 4 bases to trimming and J lost 7 bases, with 17 bases between them. CDR1 and CDR2 from the germline V gene are SGHTS and YDEGEE. This clonotype was seen ten or more times.

The receptor comes from a woman aged 18-35 years with Graves' hyperthyroidism. Sequencing input: blood. The chain recombines TRBV5-8 with TRBJ1-2; a possible D gene is TRBD1 (6 bases). The CDR3 region is CASSRGGRTAGYTF. DNA for the CDR3: TGTGCCAGCAGCAGGGGGGGACGCACTGCTGGCTACACCTTC.